One and the same sample provided the 11 T cell receptor beta chains below, sequenced in a study of T-cell reconstitution after alpha-beta-depleted transplantation in children. The authors prepared the TCRbeta library with unique molecular identifiers. TCRdb processed the PCR reads anew with MiXCR; each CDR3 protein has one entry. The sample shows about 400,000 distinct CDR3 sequences, approximately 12% of them seen only once. The source was PBMCs, collected from the stem cell graft. The receptors derive from a human donor who donated a stem cell graft to a child with Fanconi anemia.

The CDR3 sequence is CASGHPGSGANVLTF. The CDR3 region has the DNA TGTGCCAGCGGACACCCAGGCTCTGGGGCCAACGTCCTGACTTTC. This chain connects TRBV4-2 to TRBJ2-6; a possible D gene is TRBD1 (5 bases). V was shortened by 8 bases and J by 0 bases, with 11 bases between the two germline ends. The CDR3 is made up of 15 amino acids. The germline CDR1 and CDR2 sequences are LGHNA and YNFKEQ.

Turning to this clonotype: One end of the junction fails to match germline, which may point to a read error. This chain joins TRBV9 and TRBJ1-2, with D perhaps TRBD1 (6 bases). The germline CDR1 and CDR2 sequences are SGDLS and YYNGEE. The CDR3 consists of 13 residues. The CDR3 nucleotides are TGTGCCAGCAGTCAGGGGACTATCTATGGCAACACCTTC. Amino acids: CASSQGTIYGNTF.

For this clonotype: The junction departs from the called germline gene at one end, perhaps through a read error. J is TRBJ1-2 and V is TRBV7-2; D ambiguous. CDR1 SGHTA and CDR2 FQGNSA come from the germline V gene. The CDR3 consists of 12 residues. DNA of the CDR3: TGTGCCAGCAGCTTAGCGATGCAGACTTCCCTCTTC. As protein: CASSLAMQTSLF.

In this sample, this clonotype turned up a few times. The J gene is TRBJ2-1, the V gene TRBV7-2, with 9 bases fitting TRBD1. V gave up 3 bases and J gave up 14 bases; unmatched junction bases: 14. Germline V gene sequence: CDR1 SGHTA, CDR2 FQGNSA. The CDR3 extends over 15 amino acids. In DNA, the CDR3 is TGTGCCAGCAGCTTGGGTTCTGGACAGGGGAGGAGGAAGTTCTTC. Encoded protein: CASSLGSGQGRRKFF.

The chain recombines TRBV28 with TRBJ2-5; TRBD1 aligns across 8 bases. V lost 4 bases, J lost 5 bases, and 9 bases stayed unmatched. Germline CDR1 is MDHEN and CDR2 is SYDVKM. The CDR3 sequence is 15 residues long. The CDR3 loop is CASSWTGCAQETQYF. DNA for the CDR3: TGTGCCAGCAGTTGGACAGGGTGCGCCCAGGAGACCCAGTACTTC.

This clonotype was picked up many times. This sequence joins TRBV7-8 and TRBJ2-2, with 9 bases fitting TRBD2. J was trimmed by 6 bases and V by 8 bases; bases with no gene match: 4. From germline, CDR1 is SGHVS and CDR2 FQNEAQ. This CDR3 has 13 amino acids. CDR3 sequence: CASEREVPGELFF. CDR3 bases: TGTGCCAGCGAGCGGGAGGTACCCGGGGAGCTGTTTTTT. Filled out from reference TRBV7-8 and TRBJ2-2, the complete variable domain reads GAGVSQSPRYKVAKRGQDVALRCDPISGHVSLFWYQQALGQGPEFLTYFQNEAQLDKSGLPSDRFFAERPEGSVSTLKIQRTQQEDSAVYLCASEREVPGELFFGEGSRLTVL.

The sample holds many counts of this clonotype. The chain recombines TRBV2 with TRBJ1-3; D is unresolved. Germline CDR1 reads SNHLY; CDR2 reads FYNNEI. The CDR3 has 13 amino acids. V was shortened by 6 bases and J by 0 bases, with 6 bases between the two germline ends. CDR3 coding DNA: TGTGCCAGCAGGGCGGACTCTGGAAACACCATATATTTT. This sequence encodes CASRADSGNTIYF.

V is TRBV10-3 and J is TRBJ1-1; no clear D gene. This CDR3 has 14 residues. V lost 10 bases to trimming and J lost 0 bases, with 15 bases between them. CDR1 is ENHRY, CDR2 SYGVKD, per germline. The CDR3 sequence: CATSLELMNTEAFF. CDR3 nucleotides: TGTGCCACGAGCTTAGAACTCATGAACACTGAAGCTTTCTTT.

This clonotype was detected ten times or more. The V gene is TRBV6-5, the J gene TRBJ2-5; 12 bases match TRBD1. Germline assignment: CDR1 MNHEY and CDR2 SVGAGI. V dropped 0 bases and J dropped 5; count of bases not matched to a gene: 7. CDR3 length: 17 amino acids. CDR3 loop: CASSYSGTGGWGETQYF. CDR3 nucleotide sequence: TGTGCCAGCAGTTACTCGGGGACAGGGGGCTGGGGGGAGACCCAGTACTTC.

This clonotype has just a few counts. The chain employs TRBV4-3 and TRBJ2-2; perhaps TRBD2 as D (7 bases). Trimming shortened V by 2 bases and J by 6 bases, and 25 bases separated the two germline ends. Germline CDR1 and CDR2: LGHNA and YSLEER. The CDR3 has 19 residues. The CDR3 bases are TGCGCCAGCAGCCAAAGGTTTGGCCGGGGGGCCTTAAGAGCCGGGGAGCTGTTTTTT. This translates into CASSQRFGRGALRAGELFF.

The chain carries TRBV5-1 and TRBJ2-4; maybe TRBD2 (5 bases). V was cut by 3 bases and J by 0 bases, with 10 bases left in between. The germline V gene encodes CDR1 SGHRS and CDR2 YFSETQ. CDR3 length: 15 amino acids. CDR3: CASSSPGVAKNIQYF. The CDR3 DNA is TGCGCCAGCAGCTCCCCCGGGGTAGCCAAAAACATTCAGTACTTC.